This T cell receptor (beta chain) was sequenced during a study of PD-1 blockade in classical Hodgkin lymphoma. Study-level points and caveats: When set against healthy donors, newly diagnosed patients were reported to show lower baseline TCR diversity. With respect to the repertoire differences, their causes, possibly disease activity or prior therapy, remain undefined.

From germline, CDR1 is ENHRY and CDR2 SYGVKD. The CDR3 spans 13 residues. V gave up 5 bases and J gave up 3 bases, with 10 bases separating them. Only in-frame clones appear in the TCRdb table, and some are missing; sequencing was by immunoSEQ multiplex PCR. The table includes 70,000 or so clones, roughly 92% detected once. Sample time point: newly diagnosed, previously untreated cHL patient sample. The authors compared against newly diagnosed, untreated classical Hodgkin lymphoma PBMCs. This clone was detected once. Its target is unknown. The V call is TRBV10-3, the J call TRBJ1-1; D gene ambiguous. Sequencing used peripheral blood mononuclear cells (PBMCs). The clonotype was recovered from a human donor with classical Hodgkin lymphoma. The CDR3 DNA reads as TGTGCCATCAGTCAACACGAGGACACTGAAGCTTTCTTT. Translating gives CAISQHEDTEAFF.